The 14 T cell receptor beta chains given below trace back to one sample, sequenced in a study of T cell responses to AZD1222 COVID-19 vaccine. Assay: immunoSEQ multiplex PCR; the TCRdb copy retains only in-frame clones and omits some. The repertoire holds about 110,000 clones, with under 95% as singletons. Sequenced material: peripheral blood, taken on day 0 of AZD1222 vaccination. These receptors were collected from an adult in good health.

V is TRBV7-9 and J is TRBJ2-3; D call uncertain. V was pared by 1 base and J by 3 bases, with 5 bases between. Per the germline V gene, CDR1 is SEHNR and CDR2 is FQNEAQ (reference sequence). The CDR3 totals 13 residues. The DNA of the CDR3 is TGTGCCAGCAGCTTAGACGCGACAGATACGCAGTATTTT. As protein: CASSLDATDTQYF.

There are a few counts of this clone. The chain combines TRBV7-9 with TRBJ1-5; a possible D gene is TRBD1 (6 bases). The CDR3 extends over 13 amino acids. CDR1 is SEHNR, CDR2 FQNEAQ, per germline (reference sequence). Between the trimmed V and J ends, which lost 5 bases and 5 bases, there was a span of 10 bases. The DNA for the CDR3 is TGTGCCAGCAGCCGTAACAGGGATCAGCCCCAGCATTTT. Its protein is CASSRNRDQPQHF.

The chain joins TRBV19 to TRBJ2-6; 8 bases match TRBD1. The CDR3 runs 16 residues. Germline V gives CDR1 LNHDA, CDR2 SQIVND (reference sequence). J gave up 1 base and V 7 bases, and 6 bases lay outside the gene matches. Written as DNA, the CDR3 is TGTGCCAGTACCGTGACAGGGGCTTCTGGGGCCAACGTCCTGACTTTC. The encoded protein is CASTVTGASGANVLTF.

In this sample, this clone turned up once. The rearrangement links TRBV6-2 or TRBV6-3 to TRBJ2-1, with a tentative D call TRBD2 (7 bases). Germline V gene sequence: CDR1 MNHEY, CDR2 SVGEGT. Trimming removed 2 bases from V and 5 bases from J, with 13 bases in between. This CDR3 comprises 15 residues. The CDR3 region is CASSYGGGPHNEQFF. The CDR3 DNA follows: TGTGCCAGCAGTTACGGGGGGGGGCCGCACAATGAGCAGTTCTTC.

In its sample, this clone was seen once. The rearrangement uses TRBV7-2 and TRBJ2-2; D not resolved. In germline, CDR1 is SGHTA, CDR2 FQGNSA. V was shortened by 8 bases and J by 1 base, with 8 bases between the two germline ends. This CDR3 has 13 residues. The CDR3 reads CASGRLNTGELFF. As DNA, the CDR3 is TGTGCCAGCGGTCGACTGAACACCGGGGAGCTGTTTTTT.

The chain links TRBV6-5 to TRBJ2-7; a possible D gene is TRBD1 (6 bases). The CDR3 has 15 amino acids. CDR1 and CDR2 from the germline V gene are MNHEY and SVGAGI. V shed 7 bases and J shed 0 bases, with 16 bases lying between them. The CDR3, as DNA: TGTGCCAGCAATCAGGGGCAGGGGTTCTCCTACGAGCAGTACTTC. Its protein product is CASNQGQGFSYEQYF.

The J gene is TRBJ1-2, the V gene TRBV7-9; possibly TRBD1 for D (5 bases). V was pared by 11 bases and J by 5 bases, with 12 bases between. The length of the CDR3 is 11 residues. Germline V lookup: CDR1 SEHNR, CDR2 FQNEAQ (reference sequence). The CDR3 loop is CAVTTDYGYTF. The DNA for the CDR3 is TGTGCCGTCACGACAGATTATGGCTACACCTTC.

V gene TRBV2 combines with J gene TRBJ2-6; TRBD1 matches 7 bases. Per the germline V gene, CDR1 is SNHLY and CDR2 is FYNNEI. The CDR3 contains 18 residues. J lost 0 bases, V lost 4 bases, and 9 bases had no gene match. CDR3 in amino acids: CASSGPGQLLSGANVLTF. In DNA, the CDR3 is TGTGCCAGCAGTGGGCCGGGACAGCTACTCTCTGGGGCCAACGTCCTGACTTTC.

The chain carries TRBV4-2 and TRBJ1-4; perhaps TRBD1 as D (5 bases). The germline CDR1 and CDR2 sequences are LGHNA and YNFKEQ. This CDR3 is built from 14 residues. The ends were cut back, 2 bases at V and 6 bases at J, with 10 bases in the middle. The DNA of the CDR3 is TGTGCCAGCAGCCAAAGGACATTCGATGAAAAACTGTTTTTT. It specifies CASSQRTFDEKLFF.

The chain carries TRBV4-1 and TRBJ1-6; 8 bases agree with TRBD1. Germline CDR1 and CDR2: MGHRA and YSYEKL. V was pared by 2 bases and J by 10 bases, with 7 bases of the junction left unmatched. The CDR3 spans 15 residues. The chain's CDR3 is CASSQPDRDGSPLHF. The DNA of the CDR3 is TGCGCCAGCAGCCAACCGGACAGGGATGGATCACCCCTCCACTTT.

The CDR3: CASSSRGRGTTYNEQFF. CDR3 nucleotide sequence: TGTGCCAGCAGCTCACGGGGGCGGGGGACCACCTACAATGAGCAGTTCTTC. The V call is TRBV7-2, the J call TRBJ2-1; D is possibly TRBD2 (7 bases). From germline, CDR1 is SGHTA and CDR2 FQGNSA. V was pared by 4 bases and J by 2 bases, with 18 bases between. This CDR3 is built from 17 residues.

The chain carries TRBV30 and TRBJ1-1; D perhaps matches TRBD1 (5 bases). V was clipped by 1 base and J by 6 bases, with 12 bases between them. This CDR3 region has 13 residues. Germline lookup yields CDR1 GTSNPN and CDR2 SVGIG (reference sequence). The CDR3 is CAWSDRRGSEAFF. CDR3 bases: TGTGCCTGGAGTGACCGAAGGGGATCTGAAGCTTTCTTT.

This clone is labeled as medium-sized. The V and J genes are TRBV12-2 and TRBJ1-1; the table names TRBD1, a call not compared with the DNA. TRBV12-2 is described as a pseudogene. The CDR3 extends over 16 amino acids. In DNA, the CDR3 is TGTGCAAGTCGCCCCGGACAGGGCCAAAGGAACACTGAAGCTTTCTTT. It translates to CASRPGQGQRNTEAFF.

The sample holds one count of this clone. This chain links TRBV7-5 with TRBJ2-7; the table's D call, TRBD1, has no DNA check behind it. TRBV7-5 is a pseudogene locus. CDR3 length: 15 amino acids. CDR3 nucleotide sequence: TGTGCCAGAAGCTTAGCCCCCTCAGGGTCTAGAGGGCAGTACTTC. It is translated as CARSLAPSGSRGQYF.